The TCR beta chain under discussion was sequenced for a study of CD8 T cells in ankylosing spondylitis. Study-level results: In peripheral blood, disease-linked CD8+ clones occurred at relatively low frequencies.

TCR beta libraries were made by quantitative 5'-RACE with molecular barcodes. Each CDR3 protein is one row after TCRdb ran MiXCR on the 5' RACE reads. The sample shows 7,500 to 10,000 distinct CDR3 sequences, roughly 6% of them seen only once. The CDR3 runs 13 residues. V was clipped by 0 bases and J by 6 bases, with 6 bases between them. In germline, CDR1 is SGDLS, CDR2 YYNGEE. By proportion, this clonotype is medium-sized. Its antigen is as yet unknown. This sequence joins TRBV9 and TRBJ2-2; D may correspond to TRBD1 or TRBD2 (5 bases each). The sequencing sample was made of blood, either unsorted or a sorted T cell fraction (not recorded which). This TCR came from a female donor with ankylosing spondylitis or in good health (not recorded which). CDR3 loop: CASSVGGSGELFF. The CDR3 coding sequence is TGTGCCAGCAGCGTAGGGGGGTCCGGGGAGCTGTTTTTT.